A single sample is the source of the 4 T cell receptor beta chains below, sequenced in a study of shared clonotypes between healthy human individuals. Repertoires were generated with immunoSEQ multiplex PCR, while TCRdb's copy carries only in-frame clones and drops some. The sample has fewer than 2.5 million clones; over 85% are singletons. The sample consisted of naive CD4+ T cells from PBMCs. Subset specified: CD45RA+ positively selected. These receptors were collected from a man between 18 and 29 years old in good health. Some clones in this sample may be carry-over from other donors' samples.

This sequence joins TRBV28 and TRBJ2-6, with D possibly being TRBD2 (5 bases). Between the trimmed V and J ends, which lost 6 bases and 0 bases, there was a span of 12 bases. The CDR3 is 16 residues long. The germline V gene encodes CDR1 MDHEN and CDR2 SYDVKM. The CDR3: CASRTPRDSGANVLTF. The CDR3 bases are TGTGCCAGCAGAACTCCCCGGGACTCTGGGGCCAACGTCCTGACTTTC.

This chain joins TRBV6-5 and TRBJ2-7; 7 bases match TRBD1. Germline-derived CDR1 and CDR2 are MNHEY and SVGAGI. The CDR3 sequence is 16 residues long. After removal of 0 bases from V and 2 bases from J, the junction contained 7 bases not matched to a gene. CDR3 sequence: CASSYSIGDRAYEQYF. The DNA for the CDR3 is TGTGCCAGCAGTTACTCGATTGGGGACAGAGCCTACGAGCAGTACTTC.

Regarding this clone: One junction end disagrees with the germline gene, perhaps due to a read error. The rearrangement uses TRBV5-6 and TRBJ2-1; 7 nucleotides match TRBD2. Germline V lookup: CDR1 SGHDT, CDR2 YYEEEE. The CDR3 extends over 14 amino acids. In DNA form, the CDR3 reads TGTGCCAGCAGCTCGGGACTACATTACAATGAACAGTTCTTC. This sequence encodes CASSSGLHYNEQFF.

The CDR3 loop reads CASSLEGQGRPADTQYF. CDR3 nucleotide sequence: TGTGCCAGCAGCTTAGAAGGCCAGGGGCGCCCAGCAGATACGCAGTATTTT. The chain has TRBV7-2 and TRBJ2-3; TRBD1 might be the D (6 bases). From germline, CDR1 is SGHTA and CDR2 FQGNSA. V lost 1 base and J 4 bases, leaving 18 bases between the germline ends. This CDR3 is built from 17 residues.